These 22 T cell receptor beta chains originate from one sample sequenced in a study of shared clonotypes between healthy human individuals. Method: immunoSEQ multiplex PCR; TCRdb's copy keeps in-frame clones and lacks some. In the table there are fewer than 600,000 clones, about four fifths of which are singletons. Material: PBMCs. The source of these receptors is a woman between 35 and 50 years old in good health. Some clones in this sample may be carry-over from other donors' samples.

Turning to this clone: With a far larger clone one base away, a read error is the likely cause. The chain links TRBV5-6 to TRBJ2-7; weak D call: TRBD1 (5 bases). The length of the CDR3 is 14 residues. The germline gives CDR1 SGHDT, CDR2 YYEEEE. Here the CDR3 reads CASSWRRGTYAQYF. The CDR3 DNA is TGTGCCAGCAGCTGGAGAAGGGGAACCTACGCGCAGTACTTC.

The V and J genes are TRBV5-1 and TRBJ2-6, with 13 bases aligning to TRBD2. Germline assignment: CDR1 SGHRS and CDR2 YFSETQ. CDR3 size: 20 residues. V lost 5 bases and J lost 3; bases outside the gene matches: 14. The CDR3: CASRSRGLAGSPVGANVLTF. The CDR3 DNA is TGCGCCAGCAGGTCGAGGGGACTAGCGGGATCCCCGGTTGGGGCCAACGTCCTGACTTTC.

This clone has just one count. The V and J genes are TRBV7-3 and TRBJ1-5, with D tentatively TRBD1 (5 bases). Trimming cost V 5 bases and J 6 bases, with 11 bases left between them. Looked up from germline, CDR1 is SGHTA and CDR2 is FQGTGA. CDR3 length: 13 amino acids. CDR3 DNA: TGTGCCAGCAGCCGGGAGAGGGGTCAGCCCCAGCATTTT. It encodes CASSRERGQPQHF.

DNA of the CDR3: TGTGCCTGGAGGGCCGGGACAGCTTTAAATGAGCAGTTCTTC. It yields the protein CAWRAGTALNEQFF. The genes are TRBV30 and TRBJ2-1, with 7 bases matching TRBD1. Looked up from germline, CDR1 is GTSNPN and CDR2 is SVGIG (reference sequence). The CDR3 is 14 residues long. V gave up 3 bases and J gave up 7 bases; unmatched junction bases: 9.

V is TRBV5-1 and J is TRBJ2-5; 7 nucleotides line up with TRBD1. The CDR3 extends over 14 amino acids. The V gene end was trimmed by 6 bases and the J gene end by 0 bases; junction bases not matched to a gene: 5. Germline CDR1 and CDR2: SGHRS and YFSETQ. The CDR3 region is CASKGAPYQETQYF. The DNA of the CDR3 is TGCGCCAGCAAGGGGGCCCCGTACCAAGAGACCCAGTACTTC.

There are a few counts of this clone. V is TRBV6-4 and J is TRBJ2-1; 10 nucleotides line up with TRBD2. CDR3 length equals 15 residues. Germline CDR1 MRHNA, CDR2 SNTAGT. Losses at the gene ends were 3 bases for V and 8 bases for J; bases not matched to a gene: 7. CDR3 nucleotide sequence: TGTGCCAGCAGTGAGGCTAGCGGGAGTCTCGATGAGCAGTTCTTC. Its protein product is CASSEASGSLDEQFF.

The V call is TRBV6-6, the J call TRBJ2-5; D is perhaps TRBD1 (6 bases). Germline assignment: CDR1 MNHNY and CDR2 SVGAGI (reference sequence). With 2 bases removed from V and 5 bases from J, the gap between germline ends came to 12 bases. This CDR3 has 14 residues. The CDR3 DNA reads as TGTGCCAGCAGTTACACCAGGGGCGGGGAGACCCAGTACTTC. It specifies CASSYTRGGETQYF.

The rearrangement uses TRBV5-1 and TRBJ1-1; possibly TRBD1 for D (5 bases). Germline V gives CDR1 SGHRS, CDR2 YFSETQ. The ends were cut back, 0 bases at V and 4 bases at J, with 16 bases in the middle. This CDR3 is built from 16 residues. CDR3 DNA sequence: TGCGCCAGCAGCTTGGACCCTGGCAGGGTGAGCACTGAAGCTTTCTTT. Translated, it gives CASSLDPGRVSTEAFF.

The chain carries TRBV19 and TRBJ2-4, with a tentative D call TRBD1 (6 bases). V gave up 6 bases and J gave up 8 bases, with 14 bases separating them. Germline V lookup: CDR1 LNHDA, CDR2 SQIVND (reference sequence). The CDR3 runs to 13 residues. This chain's CDR3 is CASSGQRLDIQYF. DNA of the CDR3: TGTGCCAGTAGCGGACAGAGATTGGACATTCAGTACTTC.

This sequence joins TRBV28 and TRBJ1-5; the D is unclear. CDR3 length: 13 residues. From germline, CDR1 is MDHEN and CDR2 SYDVKM. The ends were cut back, 6 bases at V and 2 bases at J, with 8 bases in the middle. This chain's CDR3 is CASRLGGNQPQHF. CDR3 DNA: TGTGCCAGCAGACTTGGGGGCAATCAGCCCCAGCATTTT.

The chain is built from TRBV7-9 and TRBJ2-7, with 8 bases lining up with TRBD2. The CDR3 has 17 amino acids. From germline, CDR1 is SEHNR and CDR2 FQNEAQ (reference sequence). J lost 3 bases, V lost 1 base, and 11 bases had no gene match. The CDR3 loop reads CASSLGGRLRNYYEQYF. In DNA form, the CDR3 reads TGTGCCAGCAGCTTAGGCGGGAGGCTCCGTAATTACTACGAGCAGTACTTC. Looking up the rest from reference TRBV7-9 and TRBJ2-7 gives the full variable domain: DTGVSQNPRHKITKRGQNVTFRCDPISEHNRLYWYRQTLGQGPEFLTYFQNEAQLEKSRLLSDRFSAERPKGSFSTLEIQRTEQGDSAMYLCASSLGGRLRNYYEQYFGPGTRLTVT.

V gene TRBV7-2 combines with J gene TRBJ2-4; either TRBD1 or TRBD2 may fit D (6 bases each). CDR1 SGHTA and CDR2 FQGNSA come from the germline V gene. The V end was cut by 5 bases, the J end by 11 bases, with 13 bases between. This CDR3 has 12 residues. The CDR3 here is CASSNTGTFQYF. Written as DNA, the CDR3 is TGTGCCAGCAGCAACACAGGGACTTTTCAGTACTTC.

This clone was found a few times. Other DNA sequences in the sample encode the same CDR3. The CDR3 region has the DNA TGTGCCAGTAGTACTCCAGGACTAGCTGATACGCAGTATTTT. It specifies CASSTPGLADTQYF. The V call is TRBV19, the J call TRBJ2-3, with TRBD2 matching over 8 bases. Looked up from germline, CDR1 is LNHDA and CDR2 is SQIVND (reference sequence). The junction had 6 bases not matched to a gene; V was cut back by 4 bases and J by 6 bases. There are 14 residues in the CDR3. The variable domain in full, completed from reference TRBV19 and TRBJ2-3, reads DGGITQSPKYLFRKEGQNVTLSCEQNLNHDAMYWYRQDPGQGLRLIYYSQIVNDFQKGDIAEGYSVSREKKESFPLTVTSAQKNPTAFYLCASSTPGLADTQYFGPGTRLTVL.

This clone was counted ten times or more. Other DNA sequences in the sample encode the same CDR3. V gene TRBV7-9 combines with J gene TRBJ1-3; no firm D call. The CDR3 contains 13 residues. The V and J ends lost 1 base and 2 bases respectively, with 3 bases between them. The germline CDR1 and CDR2 sequences are SEHNR and FQNEAQ (reference sequence). The CDR3 here is CASSLGTGNTIYF. DNA of the CDR3: TGTGCCAGCAGCTTAGGGACTGGAAACACCATATATTTT. Full variable domain (remainder filled in from reference TRBV7-9 and TRBJ1-3): DTGVSQNPRHKITKRGQNVTFRCDPISEHNRLYWYRQTLGQGPEFLTYFQNEAQLEKSRLLSDRFSAERPKGSFSTLEIQRTEQGDSAMYLCASSLGTGNTIYFGEGSWLTVV.

V and J are TRBV27 and TRBJ2-7; tentative D call: TRBD2 (5 bases). The CDR3 is 15 amino acids. Germline V gene data show CDR1 as MNHEY and CDR2 as SMNVEV (reference sequence). V lost 6 bases and J lost 3, with 18 bases in between. CDR3 protein: CASSIQGGSGYEQYF. CDR3 DNA: TGTGCCAGCAGCATCCAAGGAGGTTCAGGCTACGAGCAGTACTTC.

V gene TRBV7-8 combines with J gene TRBJ1-5; D might be TRBD1 (6 bases). The CDR3 extends over 17 amino acids. In germline, CDR1 is SGHVS, CDR2 FQNEAQ. Trimming cost V 6 bases and J 0 bases, with 18 bases left between them. The CDR3, as DNA: TGTGCCAGCAGTGAAAGAGCGGGGGCATATAGCAATCAGCCCCAGCATTTT. Translated: CASSERAGAYSNQPQHF.

The V call is TRBV11-1, the J call TRBJ2-7, with TRBD2 identical over 9 bases. CDR3 size: 14 residues. Germline trimming cut 5 bases from V and 3 bases from J; bases unmatched to any gene: 5. Germline assignment: CDR1 SGHAT and CDR2 FQDESV (reference sequence). CDR3 sequence reads: CASSLTSGHYEQYF. DNA for the CDR3: TGTGCCAGCAGCCTTACTAGCGGGCACTACGAGCAGTACTTC.

This clone is a singleton in its sample. The rearrangement uses TRBV6-5 and TRBJ2-2, with D uncertain. CDR1 is MNHEY and CDR2 is SVGAGI in the germline V gene. V was cut by 6 bases and J by 5 bases, with 4 bases left in between. The CDR3 loop spans 11 amino acids. The CDR3 DNA sequence: TGTGCCAGCAGCAAGACCGGGGAGCTGTTTTTT. Protein: CASSKTGELFF.

This rearrangement joins TRBV25-1 to TRBJ1-3; 7 bases match TRBD1. Per germline, CDR1 MGHDK and CDR2 SYGVNS. The V gene end was trimmed by 8 bases and the J gene end by 2 bases; junction bases not matched to a gene: 12. The CDR3 consists of 16 residues. CDR3 region: CASGPSGGRTGNTIYF. The CDR3 bases are TGTGCCAGCGGACCTTCAGGGGGTCGGACTGGAAACACCATATATTTT.

The chain joins TRBV19 to TRBJ2-2, with TRBD1 matching 7 bases. Losses at the gene ends were 6 bases for V and 6 bases for J; bases not matched to a gene: 7. Germline CDR1 LNHDA, CDR2 SQIVND (reference sequence). The CDR3 runs 14 residues. The CDR3 sequence: CASRGVQGAGELFF. As DNA, the CDR3 is TGTGCCAGTAGGGGGGTTCAGGGGGCCGGGGAGCTGTTTTTT.

The chain carries TRBV29-1 and TRBJ2-7, with TRBD2 matching 7 bases. CDR3 length: 12 residues. The junction had 5 bases not matched to a gene; V was cut back by 4 bases and J by 5 bases. Germline CDR1 SQVTM, CDR2 ANQGSEA. As DNA, the CDR3 is TGCAGCGTTGGAAGCGGGAACCACGAGCAGTACTTC. It encodes CSVGSGNHEQYF.

This clone was found a few times. The rearrangement uses TRBV30 and TRBJ2-2; D may be TRBD1 (5 bases). Germline CDR1 GTSNPN, CDR2 SVGIG (reference sequence). The CDR3 is made up of 13 amino acids. V was cut by 4 bases and J by 6 bases, with 12 bases left in between. The CDR3 sequence is CAWNDPGPGELFF. DNA of the CDR3: TGTGCCTGGAACGACCCAGGGCCCGGGGAGCTGTTTTTT.